This TCR beta chain was documented in a study of cytotoxic CD8 clonotypes in ibrutinib-treated CLL. Comment on this clone: The antigen is undetermined.

The study, taken as a whole, reports: Clonality grew at ibrutinib response; at progression, it decreased back toward baseline. Clonality (at baseline) was higher than in age-matched healthy donors and tracked circulating CD8+ T-cell counts. Shared public clonotypes were rare, and on treatment they either got smaller or stayed the same.

TCRdb's copy holds only in-frame clones and misses some; the assay was immunoSEQ multiplex PCR. The data show tens of thousands of clones, with around four fifths seen just once and about two fifths held by the top ten. The CDR3 contains 15 residues. V was clipped by 5 bases and J by 5 bases; unmatched bases: 10. Germline CDR1 and CDR2: LNHDA and SQIVND (reference sequence). The source was PBMCs, collected after 24 months of ibrutinib treatment. The sequence was collected from a human donor with chronic lymphocytic leukemia. V and J are TRBV19 and TRBJ2-7, with 9 bases that match TRBD1. CDR3 nucleotide sequence: TGTGCCAGTAGTCCCACCGGGACAGGGTTGAACGAGCAGTACTTC. The encoded protein is CASSPTGTGLNEQYF.